The sequence of this TCR beta chain was determined in a study of tumor and adjacent non-tumor tissue in lung cancer. For the study at large: Histology: about a dozen adenocarcinoma, a couple of squamous cell carcinoma, 1 small cell lung cancer. The patients, approximately nine men and a handful of women, were roughly 30 to 76 with stage I to III disease.

Findings and limits, study-wide: TCR diversity was significantly greater in tumor than normal lung tissue. Tumor repertoires had a smaller top 100 clone share than normal lung.

The CDR3 loop spans 16 amino acids. No cell sorting was done before RNA was extracted from the tissue. Distant lung tissue was collected more than 3 cm away from the tumor edge. Three rounds of nested PCR, following a modified ARM-PCR protocol, produced the TCRbeta library. TCRdb re-called the multiplex PCR reads through MiXCR, storing one row per CDR3 protein. The sample contains 60,000 to 85,000 distinct CDR3 sequences, around 82% of which appear only once. In the case of this clonotype: Its antigen is still unknown. One end of the junction fails to match germline, which may point to a read error.

The TCR originated in a man aged 60 to 69 with non-small cell lung cancer. This chain links TRBV12-3 or TRBV12-4 with TRBJ1-5, with a weak D call TRBD1 (5 bases). The sample consisted of distant non-tumor lung tissue. In DNA, the CDR3 is TGTGCCAGCAGCCTGCCGGACAAATATAGCGATCAGCCCCGGCATTTT. Translated, it gives CASSLPDKYSDQPRHF.